The 21 T cell receptor beta chains below were found in one sample sequenced in a study of shared clonotypes between healthy human individuals. Some clones are missing from TCRdb's copy, which holds only in-frame ones; the method was immunoSEQ multiplex PCR. The sample lists some 2 million clones; roughly 95% were seen once. The sequenced material came from naive CD4+ T cells sorted from blood. Subset denoted: CD45RA+ positively selected. Source of these receptors: a man in his late teens or twenties in good health.

This clone is a singleton in its sample. The V call is TRBV19, the J call TRBJ2-3; D is uncertain. Germline V CDR1 and CDR2: LNHDA, SQIVND (reference sequence). V dropped 5 bases and J dropped 4 bases, with 7 bases sitting between them. The CDR3 runs 12 residues. In DNA form, the CDR3 reads TGTGCCAGTAGTGGCCAGGCAGATACGCAGTATTTT. The encoded protein is CASSGQADTQYF.

This clone was detected many times. The J gene is TRBJ1-5, the V gene TRBV2; D is ambiguous. The germline CDR1 and CDR2 sequences are SNHLY and FYNNEI. V shed 2 bases and J shed 6 bases, with 5 bases lying between them. The CDR3 runs 12 residues. The CDR3 DNA sequence: TGTGCCAGCAGTGAATGGTCTCAGCCCCAGCATTTT. Translation: CASSEWSQPQHF.

The rearrangement links TRBV30 to TRBJ2-2, with 11 bases aligning to TRBD2. J was trimmed by 5 bases and V by 1 base; bases with no gene match: 3. The CDR3 runs to 15 residues. Per germline, CDR1 GTSNPN and CDR2 SVGIG (reference sequence). CDR3 nucleotides: TGTGCCTGGAGTGGACTAGCGGGGATAACCGGGGAGCTGTTTTTT. This encodes CAWSGLAGITGELFF.

This clone occurred once. This sequence joins TRBV7-9 and TRBJ2-3, with D tentatively TRBD1 or TRBD2 (5 bases each). The CDR3 has 15 residues. Looked up from germline, CDR1 is SEHNR and CDR2 is FQNEAQ (reference sequence). Trimming pared 8 bases from V and 5 bases from J, leaving 20 bases between. The CDR3: CASGTQQGVQDTQYF. For the CDR3, the DNA is TGTGCCAGCGGAACACAGCAGGGAGTACAAGATACGCAGTATTTT.

The genes are TRBV12-5 and TRBJ2-2; the D gene could be TRBD1 or TRBD2 (5 bases each). Trimming removed 4 bases from V and 8 bases from J, with 17 bases in between. CDR1 LGHNT and CDR2 FRNRAP come from the germline V gene. This CDR3 comprises 15 residues. The CDR3 coding sequence is TGTGCTAGTGGTTGGGACCTACAGGATATTGGGGAGCTGTTTTTT. Residues: CASGWDLQDIGELFF.

Notes on this clone: The same CDR3 can be traced to other DNA sequences in this sample. The genes are TRBV7-2 and TRBJ2-5, with TRBD1 matching 11 bases. Unmatched junction bases numbered 11, after V lost 2 bases and J lost 3 bases. The CDR3 has 18 residues. Germline V gene data show CDR1 as SGHTA and CDR2 as FQGNSA. The CDR3, as DNA: TGTGCCAGCAGCTTATGGGGGTGGACAGGGGGCTTTGAAGAGACCCAGTACTTC. Amino acid sequence: CASSLWGWTGGFEETQYF.

DNA for the CDR3: TGCAGCGTGACAGGGGGCGCAGAGTACGAGCAGTACTTC. Translation gives CSVTGGAEYEQYF. The rearrangement links TRBV29-1 to TRBJ2-7; 10 nucleotides align to TRBD1. The CDR3 has 13 residues. Germline CDR1 is SQVTM and CDR2 is ANQGSEA. The junction had 6 bases not matched to a gene; V was cut back by 6 bases and J by 4 bases.

V usage is TRBV9 and J usage is TRBJ2-3, with 7 bases that match TRBD2. Germline CDR1 reads SGDLS; CDR2 reads YYNGEE. The V segment lost 4 bases and the J segment 1 base; nucleotides outside the gene matches: 9. The CDR3 has 16 amino acids. The CDR3 is CASSTRGAGGTDTQYF. The CDR3 bases are TGTGCCAGCAGCACCCGCGGGGCGGGGGGCACAGATACGCAGTATTTT.

The rearrangement joins TRBV30 to TRBJ1-2, with no clear D. Germline CDR1 GTSNPN, CDR2 SVGIG (reference sequence). V was shortened by 4 bases and J by 2 bases, with 17 bases between the two germline ends. The CDR3 is 15 residues long. The CDR3 loop reads CAWTGGLSPNYGYTF. The CDR3 coding sequence is TGTGCCTGGACGGGAGGCCTCTCGCCGAACTATGGCTACACCTTC.

This clone was observed a single time. Germline and junction disagree at one end, which may indicate a read error. V usage is TRBV6-5 and J usage is TRBJ2-1; 9 nucleotides match TRBD2. The CDR3 is made up of 12 amino acids. The V gene's germline CDR1 is MNHEY and CDR2 SVGAGI. The CDR3 sequence: CASSGSASGVIF. The CDR3 DNA reads TGTGCCAGCAGTGGCTCCGCTAGCGGGGTGATCTTC.

On this clone: Other DNA sequences within the sample encode an identical CDR3. The CDR3 reads CASSLGPPTGELFF. DNA of the CDR3: TGTGCCAGCAGCTTGGGTCCGCCCACCGGGGAGCTGTTTTTT. V and J are TRBV5-4 and TRBJ2-2, with D unclear. Between the trimmed V and J ends, which lost 0 bases and 4 bases, there was a span of 7 bases. The CDR3 is made up of 14 amino acids. Germline CDR1 reads SGHNT; CDR2 reads YYREEE (reference sequence).

This clone was observed a few times. V and J are TRBV7-9 and TRBJ2-2, with 10 bases identical to TRBD2. V was clipped by 1 base and J by 5 bases; unmatched bases: 1. Germline values: CDR1 SEHNR, CDR2 FQNEAQ (reference sequence). The CDR3 contains 15 residues. The CDR3 nucleotides are TGTGCCAGCAGCTTAGGGACTAGCGGTACCGGGGAGCTGTTTTTT. This codes for CASSLGTSGTGELFF.

This clone appeared a single time. The chain joins TRBV5-1 to TRBJ2-6; D remains ambiguous. Trimming removed 4 bases from V and 2 bases from J, with 10 bases in between. This CDR3 is built from 15 residues. Germline values: CDR1 SGHRS, CDR2 YFSETQ. Here the CDR3 reads CASSIQQTGANVLTF. The CDR3 DNA is TGCGCCAGCAGCATTCAGCAGACTGGGGCCAACGTCCTGACTTTC.

A note on this clone: This sample includes further DNA sequences coding for the same CDR3. The rearrangement joins TRBV5-6 to TRBJ2-7; D remains unclear. This CDR3 has 12 amino acids. The germline V gene encodes CDR1 SGHDT and CDR2 YYEEEE. The V end lost 1 base, the J end lost 4 bases, and 6 bases lay between the germline ends. This CDR3 is CASSLLGYEQYF. The CDR3 region has the DNA TGTGCCAGCAGCTTGTTAGGGTACGAGCAGTACTTC.

Only one count was recorded for this clone. This chain joins TRBV6-5 and TRBJ1-2, with unresolved D. Germline values: CDR1 MNHEY, CDR2 SVGAGI. V was clipped by 0 bases and J by 9 bases, with 20 bases between them. This CDR3 has 16 amino acids. This chain's CDR3 is CASSYSISPRSMSYTF. The CDR3 coding sequence is TGTGCCAGCAGTTACTCGATATCTCCCCGCTCTATGAGCTACACCTTC.

The chain employs TRBV7-2 and TRBJ1-2; TRBD1 might be the D (6 bases). In germline, CDR1 is SGHTA, CDR2 FQGNSA. There are 15 residues in the CDR3. V shed 4 bases and J shed 2 bases, with 14 bases lying between them. The CDR3: CASSSRTALNYGYTF. CDR3 nucleotide sequence: TGTGCCAGCAGCTCTCGGACAGCACTGAACTATGGCTACACCTTC.

This chain uses TRBV29-1 with TRBJ2-5; 9 bases align to TRBD2. V lost 7 bases, J lost 5 bases, and 8 bases stayed unmatched. This CDR3 is built from 13 residues. Germline values: CDR1 SQVTM, CDR2 ANQGSEA. CDR3 protein: CSAIIAGVETQYF. CDR3 in DNA: TGCAGCGCTATTATAGCGGGGGTCGAGACCCAGTACTTC.

This clone was detected ten times or more. The gene calls are TRBV5-1 and TRBJ1-1; the D is unclear. CDR1 is SGHRS and CDR2 is YFSETQ in the germline V gene. The CDR3 spans 11 residues. Trimming shortened V by 6 bases and J by 2 bases, and 5 bases separated the two germline ends. The CDR3 sequence is CASNDNTEAFF. CDR3 DNA sequence: TGCGCCAGCAACGATAACACTGAAGCTTTCTTT.

The count of this clone is one. This chain connects TRBV25-1 to TRBJ1-4; 11 nucleotides match TRBD1. The length of the CDR3 is 15 residues. The J segment lost 8 bases and the V segment lost 3 bases, leaving 5 bases of the junction unmatched. Germline CDR1 reads MGHDK; CDR2 reads SYGVNS. The CDR3 loop is CASSDPDRGREKLFF. The CDR3, as DNA: TGTGCCAGCAGTGATCCGGACAGGGGGCGGGAAAAACTGTTTTTT. Full variable domain (remainder filled in from reference TRBV25-1 and TRBJ1-4): EADIYQTPRYLVIGTGKKITLECSQTMGHDKMYWYQQDPGMELHLIHYSYGVNSTEKGDLSSESTVSRIRTEHFPLTLESARPSHTSQYLCASSDPDRGREKLFFGSGTQLSVL.

The chain combines TRBV6-5 with TRBJ1-3; the D is unclear. Trimming cost V 4 bases and J 1 base, with 11 bases left between them. Germline CDR1 MNHEY, CDR2 SVGAGI. The CDR3 is made up of 15 amino acids. CDR3: CASSLTRPSGNTIYF. The CDR3 nucleotides read TGTGCCAGCAGTTTAACCAGGCCTTCTGGAAACACCATATATTTT.

The chain combines TRBV5-1 with TRBJ2-3, with 7 bases aligning to TRBD1. Germline V gene lookup returns CDR1 SGHRS and CDR2 YFSETQ. The length of the CDR3 is 15 residues. With 5 bases clipped from V and 2 bases from J, the junction kept 8 bases outside the gene matches. CDR3 sequence: CASRKRGPDTDTQYF. The CDR3 DNA is TGCGCCAGCAGGAAGAGGGGGCCCGACACAGATACGCAGTATTTT.